The 18 T cell receptor beta chains reported below all come from one sample, sequenced in a study of blood T cell repertoires in COVID-19. TCRdb keeps only in-frame clones here, not all; method: immunoSEQ multiplex PCR. The sample has a few hundred thousand clones; 75% to 90% are singletons. Sample: peripheral blood. These receptors all come from a man aged 25-40 years with acute or convalescent COVID-19.

In its sample, this clone was seen once. The gene calls are TRBV28 and TRBJ1-3; D unclear. The CDR3 has 16 amino acids. V was shortened by 3 bases and J by 6 bases, with 18 bases between the two germline ends. CDR1 MDHEN and CDR2 SYDVKM come from the germline V gene. The CDR3 here is CASSFRRVIGENTIYF. For the CDR3, the DNA is TGTGCCAGCAGTTTTAGGAGGGTAATCGGCGAAAACACCATATATTTT. Together with reference TRBV28 and TRBJ1-3, the CDR3 gives the full variable domain: DVKVTQSSRYLVKRTGEKVFLECVQDMDHENMFWYRQDPGLGLRLIYFSYDVKMKEKGDIPEGYSVSREKKERFSLILESASTNQTSMYLCASSFRRVIGENTIYFGEGSWLTVV.

V and J are TRBV19 and TRBJ2-5; 11 nucleotides align to TRBD1. Trimming at V came to 3 bases and at J to 6 bases, leaving 9 bases not matched to a gene. From germline, CDR1 is LNHDA and CDR2 SQIVND (reference sequence). CDR3 length: 16 amino acids. As DNA, the CDR3 is TGTGCCAGTAGTATTGCCGGGACAGGGGGTAGTAAGACCCAGTACTTC. Translation: CASSIAGTGGSKTQYF.

The V gene is TRBV7-2, the J gene TRBJ2-5; D possibly corresponds to TRBD2 (6 bases). There are 14 residues in the CDR3. Trimming left V 5 bases short and J 3 bases short, with 13 bases between. Germline V gives CDR1 SGHTA, CDR2 FQGNSA. The CDR3 nucleotides are TGTGCCAGCAGCCCCACTAGCTACAAAGAGACCCAGTACTTC. Encoded protein: CASSPTSYKETQYF.

This clone was counted between two and nine times. This chain links TRBV7-2 with TRBJ1-1; 7 bases fit TRBD1. The CDR3 consists of 13 residues. Germline CDR1 and CDR2: SGHTA and FQGNSA. The trim removed 5 bases at V and 3 bases at J, leaving 3 bases unmatched. The CDR3 DNA reads TGTGCCAGCAGCAGGGACAGAGACACTGAAGCTTTCTTT. Its protein product is CASSRDRDTEAFF.

This chain links TRBV30 with TRBJ1-1; D not certain. Trimming took off 0 bases at V and 5 bases at J, with 7 bases between the two ends. This CDR3 contains 12 residues. Germline V gene data show CDR1 as GTSNPN and CDR2 as SVGIG (reference sequence). CDR3 sequence reads: CAWSVMSTEAFF. The CDR3, as DNA: TGTGCCTGGAGTGTAATGTCGACTGAAGCTTTCTTT.

The chain couples TRBV3-1 (or the pseudogene TRBV3-2) to TRBJ2-1, with 14 bases fitting TRBD2. Germline values: CDR1 LGHDT, CDR2 YNNKEL (reference sequence). The CDR3 is made up of 15 amino acids. Trimming took 3 bases from V and 9 from J; bases not matched to a gene: 4. The CDR3 sequence is CASSQTSGGAVEQFF. The CDR3 coding sequence is TGTGCCAGCAGCCAGACTAGCGGGGGGGCCGTTGAGCAGTTCTTC.

This rearrangement joins TRBV7-3 to TRBJ2-2; no reliable D call. The V end was cut by 2 bases, the J end by 4 bases, with 5 bases between. CDR3 size: 13 residues. Germline CDR1 is SGHTA and CDR2 is FQGTGA. CDR3 loop: CASSLGSTGELFF. The CDR3 nucleotides are TGTGCCAGCAGCTTAGGTAGCACCGGGGAGCTGTTTTTT.

V and J are TRBV28 and TRBJ1-5, with a possible D match to TRBD1 (6 bases). Trimming left V 5 bases short and J 2 bases short, with 10 bases between. Germline assignment: CDR1 MDHEN and CDR2 SYDVKM. The length of the CDR3 is 14 residues. The chain's CDR3 is CASSTGQRNQPQHF. DNA of the CDR3: TGTGCCAGCAGTACTGGACAGCGCAATCAGCCCCAGCATTTT.

The genes are TRBV7-9 and TRBJ1-2; D perhaps matches TRBD1 (6 bases). Germline loops: CDR1 SEHNR, CDR2 FQNEAQ (reference sequence). The V and J ends lost 5 bases and 6 bases respectively, with 13 bases between them. The CDR3 extends over 13 amino acids. CDR3 loop: CASSADRLHGYTF. DNA of the CDR3: TGTGCCAGCAGCGCCGACAGGCTGCATGGCTACACCTTC.

Comment on this clone: The same CDR3 is also encoded by other DNA sequences in this sample. The chain uses TRBV5-1 and TRBJ1-4; D call uncertain. The length of the CDR3 is 14 residues. CDR1 is SGHRS and CDR2 is YFSETQ in the germline V gene. Trimming cost V 0 bases and J 5 bases, with 8 bases left between them. In nucleotides, the CDR3 is TGCGCCAGCAGCTTGGGACATGGGAATGAAAAACTGTTTTTT. Protein: CASSLGHGNEKLFF.

CDR3 DNA: TGTGCCAGCAGCTTAGACAGGACAGGGGGTAACTATGGCTACACCTTC. The encoded protein is CASSLDRTGGNYGYTF. The chain recombines TRBV11-2 with TRBJ1-2; 10 bases agree with TRBD1. Losses at the gene ends were 0 bases for V and 1 base for J; bases not matched to a gene: 2. Germline CDR1 is SGHAT and CDR2 is FQNNGV. The CDR3 is 16 amino acids.

In its sample, this clone was seen once. J is TRBJ2-1 and V is TRBV28; 10 nucleotides align to TRBD2. The germline CDR1 and CDR2 sequences are MDHEN and SYDVKM. The CDR3 loop spans 15 amino acids. The V segment lost 2 bases and the J segment 9 bases; nucleotides outside the gene matches: 7. CDR3 amino acids: CASSLRAGGKGEQFF. The CDR3, as DNA: TGTGCCAGCAGTTTAAGAGCGGGAGGGAAGGGTGAGCAGTTCTTC.

This clone was counted between two and nine times. V usage is TRBV6-4 and J usage is TRBJ2-2; possibly TRBD1 for D (6 bases). This CDR3 is 14 amino acids long. Trimming pared 6 bases from V and 5 bases from J, leaving 13 bases between. Germline V gives CDR1 MRHNA, CDR2 SNTAGT. The CDR3 loop reads CASRLGAETGELFF. The DNA for the CDR3 is TGTGCCAGCAGGCTGGGGGCCGAAACCGGGGAGCTGTTTTTT.

The chain has TRBV9 and TRBJ1-6, with D unclear. The germline V and J ends were trimmed by 0 bases and 10 bases, with 11 bases remaining between them. This CDR3 has 14 residues. From germline, CDR1 is SGDLS and CDR2 YYNGEE. The CDR3 DNA sequence: TGTGCCAGCAGCGTAGGAGGTTTCGGGTCACCCCTCCACTTT. Amino acids: CASSVGGFGSPLHF.

The rearrangement uses TRBV28 and TRBJ2-7, with 7 positions matching TRBD2. J was trimmed by 2 bases and V by 2 bases; bases with no gene match: 0. The CDR3 covers 13 residues. The germline gives CDR1 MDHEN, CDR2 SYDVKM. The CDR3 spells CASSLAGAYEQYF. The CDR3 nucleotides read TGTGCCAGCAGTTTAGCGGGAGCCTACGAGCAGTACTTC.

V and J are TRBV7-2 and TRBJ2-5; the D is unclear. Looked up from germline, CDR1 is SGHTA and CDR2 is FQGNSA. The CDR3 has 15 amino acids. V was trimmed by 0 bases and J by 3 bases, leaving 11 bases between them. The CDR3 region has the DNA TGTGCCAGCAGCTTAGCCCCTAACAGAAAAGAGACCCAGTACTTC. It is translated as CASSLAPNRKETQYF.

V usage is TRBV5-5 and J usage is TRBJ1-1, with 7 bases identical to TRBD1. CDR1 and CDR2 from the germline V gene are SGHKS and YYEKEE (reference sequence). Trimming at V came to 5 bases and at J to 4 bases, leaving 8 bases not matched to a gene. The CDR3 runs 14 residues. CDR3 bases: TGTGCCAGCAGGCCTAGGGGGCGCAGCACTGAAGCTTTCTTT. Translated: CASRPRGRSTEAFF.

The rearrangement links TRBV28 to TRBJ2-3; a possible D gene is TRBD1 (5 bases). Germline CDR1 MDHEN, CDR2 SYDVKM. The length of the CDR3 is 16 residues. The V gene lost 6 bases and the J gene lost 3 bases, with 19 bases spanning the gap. The CDR3 sequence is CASSFNPRVRTDTQYF. The CDR3 DNA follows: TGTGCCAGCAGCTTCAATCCCAGGGTTAGGACAGATACGCAGTATTTT.